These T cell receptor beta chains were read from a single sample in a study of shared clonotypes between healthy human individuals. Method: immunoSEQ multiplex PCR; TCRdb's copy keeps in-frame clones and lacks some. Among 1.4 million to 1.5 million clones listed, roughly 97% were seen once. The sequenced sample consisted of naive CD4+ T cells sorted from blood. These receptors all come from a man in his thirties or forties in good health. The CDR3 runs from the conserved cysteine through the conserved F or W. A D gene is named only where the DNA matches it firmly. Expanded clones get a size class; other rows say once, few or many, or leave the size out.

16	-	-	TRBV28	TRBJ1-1	CASSIRQRIMNTEAFF	TGTGCCAGCAGTATCCGACAGCGAATCATGAACACTGAAGCTTTCTTT
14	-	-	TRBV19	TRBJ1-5	CASSIGGSNQPQHF	TGTGCCAGTAGTATTGGAGGTAGCAATCAGCCCCAGCATTTT
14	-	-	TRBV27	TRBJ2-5	CASSLPPGMETQYF	TGTGCCAGCAGTTTACCTCCCGGGATGGAGACCCAGTACTTC
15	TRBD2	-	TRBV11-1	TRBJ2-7	CASSRTSGSLYEQYF	TGTGCCAGCAGCCGGACTAGCGGGAGTCTCTACGAGCAGTACTTC
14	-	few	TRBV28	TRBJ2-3	CASSRTVFTDTQYF	TGTGCCAGCAGTCGGACAGTCTTCACAGATACGCAGTATTTT
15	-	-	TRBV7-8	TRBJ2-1	CASSLEVDPYNEQFF	TGTGCCAGCAGCTTAGAGGTGGACCCCTACAATGAGCAGTTCTTC
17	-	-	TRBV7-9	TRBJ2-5	CASSYPVEGSSGETQYF	TGTGCCAGCAGCTACCCCGTTGAGGGTAGCTCGGGAGAGACCCAGTACTTC
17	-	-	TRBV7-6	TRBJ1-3	CASSLVSTQLSGNTIYF	TGTGCCAGCAGCTTAGTATCGACACAGCTCTCTGGAAACACCATATATTTT
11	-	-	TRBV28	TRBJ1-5	CASSSGGPQHF	TGTGCCAGCAGCTCGGGAGGGCCCCAGCATTTT
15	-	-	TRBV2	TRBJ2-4	CASSVDKLAKNIQYF	TGTGCCAGCAGTGTGGACAAACTAGCCAAAAACATTCAGTACTTC
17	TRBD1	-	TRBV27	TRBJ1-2	CASSLSWRGPKGYGYTF	TGTGCCAGCAGTTTATCGTGGAGGGGGCCTAAGGGTTATGGCTACACCTTC
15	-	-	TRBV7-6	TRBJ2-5	CASSLGSFIQETQYF	TGTGCCAGCAGCTTAGGGTCCTTCATCCAAGAGACCCAGTACTTC
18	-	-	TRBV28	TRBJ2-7	CASSYPQGREARTYEQYF	TGTGCCAGCAGCTACCCACAGGGGCGGGAGGCCCGAACCTACGAGCAGTACTTC
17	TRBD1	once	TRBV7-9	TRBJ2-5	CASTRYLGRGLRETQYF	TGTGCCAGCACCCGGTATTTAGGCAGGGGGCTTCGGGAGACCCAGTACTTC
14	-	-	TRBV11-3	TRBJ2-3	CASSLGGFTDTQYF	TGTGCCAGCAGCTTGGGCGGGTTCACAGATACGCAGTATTTT
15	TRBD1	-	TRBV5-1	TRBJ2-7	CASSLGGTGTYEQYF	TGCGCCAGCAGCTTGGGTGGGACAGGTACCTACGAGCAGTACTTC
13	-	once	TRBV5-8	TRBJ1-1	CASHLSYFLEAFF	TGTGCCAGTCATTTATCCTATTTTTTAGAAGCTTTCTTT
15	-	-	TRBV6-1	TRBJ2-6	CASSEERSGANVLTF	TGTGCCAGCAGTGAAGAACGCTCTGGGGCCAACGTCCTGACTTTC
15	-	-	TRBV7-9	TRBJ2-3	CASSSWDDLTDTQYF	TGTGCCAGCAGCTCCTGGGACGACCTCACAGATACGCAGTATTTT
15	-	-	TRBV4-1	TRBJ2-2	CASSQEGDYTGELFF	TGCGCCAGCAGCCAAGAGGGGGACTACACCGGGGAGCTGTTTTTT
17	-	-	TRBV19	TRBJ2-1	CASSSLLWSLSYNEQFF	TGTGCCAGTAGCTCCCTTTTGTGGAGCCTCTCCTACAATGAGCAGTTCTTC
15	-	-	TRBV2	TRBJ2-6	CASIKGSSGANVLTF	TGTGCCAGCATCAAGGGAAGCTCTGGGGCCAACGTCCTGACTTTC
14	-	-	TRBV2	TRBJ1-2	CASGRERLGYGYTF	TGTGCCAGCGGCCGGGAGAGGTTGGGGTATGGCTACACCTTC
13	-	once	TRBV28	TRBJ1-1	CASSFFRGTEAFF	TGTGCCAGCAGTTTTTTTCGGGGAACTGAAGCTTTCTTT
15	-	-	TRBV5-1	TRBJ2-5	CASSLVGAAQETQYF	TGCGCCAGCAGCTTGGTGGGGGCAGCGCAAGAGACCCAGTACTTC
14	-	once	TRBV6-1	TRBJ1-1	CASSALQGKAEAFF	TGTGCCAGCAGTGCCTTACAGGGAAAGGCTGAAGCTTTCTTT
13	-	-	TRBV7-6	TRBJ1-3	CASSVPGGNTIYF	TGTGCCAGCAGTGTGCCCGGCGGCAACACCATATATTTT
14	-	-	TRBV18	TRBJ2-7	CASSPPGHAWEQYF	TGTGCCAGCTCACCGCCGGGACACGCCTGGGAGCAGTACTTC
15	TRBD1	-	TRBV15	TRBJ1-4	CATSPRTGGNEKLFF	TGTGCCACCAGCCCCCGGACAGGGGGTAACGAAAAACTGTTTTTT
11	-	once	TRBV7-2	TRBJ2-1	CASSLGNEQFF	TGTGCCAGCAGCTTGGGAAATGAGCAGTTCTTC
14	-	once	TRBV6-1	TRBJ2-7	CASTAAGYPYEQYF	TGTGCCAGCACCGCGGCGGGGTACCCCTACGAGCAGTACTTC
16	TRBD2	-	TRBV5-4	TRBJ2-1	CASRISSGRSHNEQFF	TGTGCCAGCAGGATATCGAGCGGGAGATCCCACAATGAGCAGTTCTTC
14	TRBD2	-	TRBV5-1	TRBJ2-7	CASSPAGGTYEQYF	TGCGCCAGCAGCCCGGCGGGGGGGACCTACGAGCAGTACTTC